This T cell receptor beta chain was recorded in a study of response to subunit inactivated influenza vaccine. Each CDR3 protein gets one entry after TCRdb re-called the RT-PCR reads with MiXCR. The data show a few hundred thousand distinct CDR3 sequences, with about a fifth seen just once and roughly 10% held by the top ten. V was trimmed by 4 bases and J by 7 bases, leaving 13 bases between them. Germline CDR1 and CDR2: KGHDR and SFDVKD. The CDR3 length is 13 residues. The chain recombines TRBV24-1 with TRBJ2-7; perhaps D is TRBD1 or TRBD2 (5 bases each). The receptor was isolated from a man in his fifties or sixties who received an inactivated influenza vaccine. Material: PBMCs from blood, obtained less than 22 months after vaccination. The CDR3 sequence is CATSDQGTGEQYF. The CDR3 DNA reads TGTGCCACCAGTGACCAGGGCACGGGAGAGCAGTACTTC.